The 30 T cell receptor beta chains below come from one sample, sequenced in a study of T cell responses to AZD1222 COVID-19 vaccine. Profiled with immunoSEQ multiplex PCR; TCRdb holds only in-frame clones, not every one. Among 84,000 or so clones listed, just over 90% were seen once. The source was peripheral blood, collected 28 days after the second AZD1222 dose. The receptors originated from an adult who received the AZD1222 COVID-19 vaccine.

The V and J genes are TRBV3-1 (or the pseudogene TRBV3-2) and TRBJ2-5, with TRBD2 as a possible D gene (5 bases). Trimming pared 0 bases from V and 4 bases from J, leaving 9 bases between. CDR1 LGHDT and CDR2 YNNKEL come from the germline V gene (reference sequence). The CDR3 loop spans 14 amino acids. In nucleotides, the CDR3 is TGTGCCAGCAGCCAAGAATTGGCGGGAGAGACCCAGTACTTC. Its protein product is CASSQELAGETQYF.

The gene calls are TRBV3-1 (or the pseudogene TRBV3-2) and TRBJ2-3; the D gene could be TRBD1 or TRBD2 (6 bases each). With 4 bases removed from V and 2 bases from J, the gap between germline ends came to 13 bases. CDR3 length: 15 amino acids. Germline loops: CDR1 LGHDT, CDR2 YNNKEL (reference sequence). The CDR3 coding sequence is TGTGCCAGCAGCCCCTCGGGGGCCCACACAGATACGCAGTATTTT. Translated, it gives CASSPSGAHTDTQYF.

The rearrangement uses TRBV7-6 and TRBJ2-3, with TRBD1 matching 8 bases. The junction had 11 bases not matched to a gene; V was cut back by 0 bases and J by 6 bases. The CDR3 contains 17 residues. Germline V gene lookup returns CDR1 SGHVS and CDR2 FNYEAQ. The DNA for the CDR3 is TGTGCCAGCAGCTTAGCTGACAGGGGTATTGCGATCGATACGCAGTATTTT. This codes for CASSLADRGIAIDTQYF.

J is TRBJ2-1 and V is TRBV2; a possible D gene is TRBD2 (5 bases). V was shortened by 7 bases and J by 15 bases, with 19 bases between the two germline ends. Germline V gives CDR1 SNHLY, CDR2 FYNNEI. CDR3 length: 12 residues. The CDR3 nucleotides read TGTGCCAGCAAGGCCCTCGGGGTAAATTTGTTCTTC. Encoded protein: CASKALGVNLFF.

The CDR3 DNA follows: TGCAGCGTTGAGGGGGTCACTGAAGCTTTCTTT. It yields the protein CSVEGVTEAFF. V is TRBV29-1 and J is TRBJ1-1; maybe TRBD1 (5 bases). The CDR3 runs to 11 residues. Trimming removed 3 bases from V and 4 bases from J, with 6 bases in between. CDR1 is SQVTM and CDR2 is ANQGSEA in the germline V gene.

The chain is built from TRBV19 and TRBJ2-3, with 7 positions matching TRBD2. The CDR3 covers 14 residues. The ends lost 3 bases at V and 4 bases at J; junction bases unmatched: 4. Germline-derived CDR1 and CDR2 are LNHDA and SQIVND (reference sequence). For the CDR3, the DNA is TGTGCCAGTAGTATGTCCAGCGGGGCAGATACGCAGTATTTT. It codes for CASSMSSGADTQYF.

The chain carries TRBV5-1 and TRBJ2-7; either TRBD1 or TRBD2 may fit D (5 bases each). CDR1 is SGHRS and CDR2 is YFSETQ in the germline V gene. This CDR3 has 14 amino acids. V lost 0 bases, J lost 2 bases, and 9 bases lay in between. DNA of the CDR3: TGCGCCAGCAGCTTGGGACAGAGGGCCTACGAGCAGTACTTC. It translates to CASSLGQRAYEQYF.

The genes are TRBV5-8 and TRBJ2-3; D is perhaps TRBD2 (6 bases). The germline CDR1 and CDR2 sequences are SGHTS and YDEGEE. V was shortened by 1 base and J by 1 base, with 10 bases between the two germline ends. The CDR3 runs to 15 residues. The CDR3 coding sequence is TGTGCCAGCAGCTTGATCGGGGGTGGCACAGATACGCAGTATTTT. Amino acid sequence: CASSLIGGGTDTQYF.

The CDR3 DNA reads TGTGCCAGCAGCTTTGGCGGGAGCTCCTACAATGAGCAGTTCTTC. Protein product: CASSFGGSSYNEQFF. J is TRBJ2-1 and V is TRBV7-3; the match to TRBD2 covers 7 bases. With V trimmed by 3 bases and J by 0 bases, 2 bases remained unmatched. The CDR3 covers 15 residues. Germline CDR1 is SGHTA and CDR2 is FQGTGA. Complete variable domain (other parts from reference TRBV7-3 and TRBJ2-1): GAGVSQTPSNKVTEKGKYVELRCDPISGHTALYWYRQSLGQGPEFLIYFQGTGAADDSGLPNDRFFAVRPEGSVSTLKIQRTERGDSAVYLCASSFGGSSYNEQFFGPGTRLTVL.

In DNA form, the CDR3 reads TGTGCCAGCAGCCTCCACGGGCAGGGGGGTCAGCCCCAGCATTTT. Translation gives CASSLHGQGGQPQHF. The J gene is TRBJ1-5, the V gene TRBV6-5; the match to TRBD1 covers 7 bases. In germline, CDR1 is MNHEY, CDR2 SVGAGI. CDR3 length equals 15 residues. The V gene end was trimmed by 6 bases and the J gene end by 6 bases; junction bases not matched to a gene: 11.

The chain carries TRBV5-1 and TRBJ2-1, with D hard to call. Per germline, CDR1 SGHRS and CDR2 YFSETQ. Trimming removed 0 bases at V and 1 base at J, with 11 bases between. This CDR3 region has 16 residues. The CDR3 coding sequence is TGCGCCAGCAGCTTGGGATCGGGCCCGTCCTACAATGAGCAGTTCTTC. It encodes CASSLGSGPSYNEQFF.

The rearrangement joins TRBV25-1 to TRBJ2-2, with 8 positions matching TRBD1. This CDR3 comprises 17 residues. V was pared by 3 bases and J by 6 bases, with 12 bases of the junction left unmatched. The germline CDR1 and CDR2 sequences are MGHDK and SYGVNS. The CDR3 DNA reads TGTGCCAGCAGTGATTTAAGGACGGGACAGGTAGCCGGGGAGCTGTTTTTT. Amino acids: CASSDLRTGQVAGELFF.

V and J are TRBV11-2 and TRBJ2-5; 8 nucleotides match TRBD2. The CDR3 has 14 residues. In germline, CDR1 is SGHAT, CDR2 FQNNGV. J gave up 5 bases and V 4 bases, and 6 bases lay outside the gene matches. The DNA of the CDR3 is TGTGCCAGCAGCTCTCGGGGGGGGAAGGAGACCCAGTACTTC. Residues: CASSSRGGKETQYF. The full variable domain, in which reference TRBV11-2 and TRBJ2-5 provide the parts outside the CDR3, is EAGVAQSPRYKIIEKRQSVAFWCNPISGHATLYWYQQILGQGPKLLIQFQNNGVVDDSQLPKDRFSAERLKGVDSTLKIQPAKLEDSAVYLCASSSRGGKETQYFGPGTRLLVL.

V usage is TRBV24-1 and J usage is TRBJ2-5, with 11 bases aligning to TRBD1. Per germline, CDR1 KGHDR and CDR2 SFDVKD. J was trimmed by 1 base and V by 3 bases; bases with no gene match: 6. This CDR3 comprises 17 residues. DNA for the CDR3: TGTGCCACCAGTGATACAAGGGACAGGGGGGGCCAAGAGACCCAGTACTTC. This sequence encodes CATSDTRDRGGQETQYF.

The chain has TRBV9 and TRBJ1-3; D perhaps matches TRBD1 (5 bases). The CDR3 covers 16 residues. Looked up from germline, CDR1 is SGDLS and CDR2 is YYNGEE. V was pared by 3 bases and J by 2 bases, with 15 bases between. The CDR3 sequence: CASSEDRPRTGNTIYF. The CDR3 DNA reads as TGTGCCAGCAGCGAAGACAGACCGCGAACTGGAAACACCATATATTTT.

The V and J genes are TRBV6-5 and TRBJ1-5, with D perhaps matching TRBD1 (6 bases). This CDR3 region has 13 residues. V was shortened by 8 bases and J by 3 bases, with 11 bases between the two germline ends. The V gene's germline CDR1 is MNHEY and CDR2 SVGAGI. The CDR3 nucleotides are TGTGCCAGCTTCGGACAGCCCAATCAGCCCCAGCATTTT. It translates to CASFGQPNQPQHF.

The CDR3 nucleotides read TGTGCCAGCAGTGAAGGACAGGGGGCATATACCGGGGAGCTGTTTTTT. Protein sequence: CASSEGQGAYTGELFF. The rearrangement joins TRBV2 to TRBJ2-2; 10 bases agree with TRBD1. Trimming removed 1 base from V and 5 bases from J; junction bases left unmatched: 4. The CDR3 is made up of 16 amino acids. CDR1 and CDR2 from the germline V gene are SNHLY and FYNNEI. The variable domain in full, with the rest retrieved from reference TRBV2 and TRBJ2-2, is EPEVTQTPSHQVTQMGQEVILRCVPISNHLYFYWYRQILGQKVEFLVSFYNNEISEKSEIFDDQFSVERPDGSNFTLKIRSTKLEDSAMYFCASSEGQGAYTGELFFGEGSRLTVL.

The rearrangement links TRBV18 to TRBJ1-2; 7 bases match TRBD1. Trimming cost V 4 bases and J 8 bases; bases outside gene matches: 7. The CDR3 extends over 13 amino acids. The germline V gene encodes CDR1 KGHSH and CDR2 LQKENI. CDR3 amino acids: CASSRSGTEGYTF. The CDR3, as DNA: TGTGCCAGCTCACGCTCCGGGACAGAAGGCTACACCTTC.

This chain connects TRBV15 to TRBJ2-3, with D possibly being TRBD2 (6 bases). The CDR3 has 18 amino acids. V dropped 3 bases and J dropped 2 bases, with 21 bases sitting between them. Germline-derived CDR1 and CDR2 are LNHNV and YYDKDF (reference sequence). DNA for the CDR3: TGTGCCACCAGCAGGCCCACCCGACGGGGGTATGCCACAGATACGCAGTATTTT. Translating gives CATSRPTRRGYATDTQYF. The whole variable domain, filled in from reference TRBV15 and TRBJ2-3, reads DAMVIQNPRYQVTQFGKPVTLSCSQTLNHNVMYWYQQKSSQAPKLLFHYYDKDFNNEADTPDNFQSRRPNTSFCFLDIRSPGLGDTAMYLCATSRPTRRGYATDTQYFGPGTRLTVL.

This rearrangement joins TRBV5-5 to TRBJ2-7; 8 positions agree with TRBD2. The CDR3 is 15 residues long. The ends lost 2 bases at V and 3 bases at J; junction bases unmatched: 7. Germline CDR1 is SGHKS and CDR2 is YYEKEE (reference sequence). CDR3 nucleotides: TGTGCCAGCAGCTTAGTGGGCGCGGGGGGCTACGAGCAGTACTTC. Encoded protein: CASSLVGAGGYEQYF.

The genes are TRBV3-1 (or the pseudogene TRBV3-2) and TRBJ1-1; TRBD1 might be the D (5 bases). CDR1 is LGHDT, CDR2 YNNKEL, per germline (reference sequence). The V gene lost 0 bases and the J gene lost 0 bases, with 17 bases spanning the gap. The CDR3 contains 18 residues. The DNA for the CDR3 is TGTGCCAGCAGCCAAGAAAGATTGGGACGCAGGATGAACACTGAAGCTTTCTTT. Amino acid sequence: CASSQERLGRRMNTEAFF.

This clone was seen just once. This chain links TRBV9 with TRBJ1-1; 8 nucleotides line up with TRBD1. V gave up 4 bases and J gave up 5 bases; unmatched junction bases: 7. CDR1 SGDLS and CDR2 YYNGEE come from the germline V gene. The CDR3 loop spans 14 amino acids. CDR3 nucleotides: TGTGCCAGCAGCTGGAGGGGGGACAGGACTGAAGCTTTCTTT. This translates into CASSWRGDRTEAFF.

The genes are TRBV6-2 or TRBV6-3 and TRBJ2-7; D remains unclear. V was pared by 8 bases and J by 6 bases, with 11 bases between. This CDR3 has 11 residues. Germline CDR1 reads MNHEY; CDR2 reads SVGEGT. CDR3 amino acids: CASGLQSEQYF. The DNA for the CDR3 is TGTGCCAGCGGTTTACAGTCCGAGCAGTACTTC.

The genes are TRBV5-1 and TRBJ1-6, with 10 bases fitting TRBD1. Trimming took 3 bases from V and 6 from J; bases not matched to a gene: 0. Germline V gene sequence: CDR1 SGHRS, CDR2 YFSETQ. This CDR3 region has 14 residues. CDR3 region: CASSWTGGNSPLHF. CDR3 bases: TGCGCCAGCAGCTGGACAGGGGGTAATTCACCCCTCCACTTT.

The rearrangement joins TRBV11-2 to TRBJ1-3, with 7 positions matching TRBD1. CDR1 and CDR2 (germline): SGHAT, FQNNGV. V dropped 6 bases and J dropped 4; count of bases not matched to a gene: 6. The CDR3 totals 14 residues. The chain's CDR3 is CASRRGGQGNTIYF. Written as DNA, the CDR3 is TGTGCCAGCAGAAGGGGGGGACAGGGAAACACCATATATTTT.

This clone was recorded a few times. This chain joins TRBV24-1 and TRBJ2-2; 9 positions agree with TRBD1. The V segment lost 4 bases and the J segment 7 bases; nucleotides outside the gene matches: 12. CDR1 is KGHDR, CDR2 SFDVKD, per germline. This CDR3 spans 17 amino acids. CDR3 in DNA: TGTGCCACCAGTGACCGGACCCGGACAGGGGCGGGCGGGGAGCTGTTTTTT. It codes for CATSDRTRTGAGGELFF.

The rearrangement links TRBV5-4 to TRBJ2-7; the match to TRBD1 covers 7 bases. There are 13 residues in the CDR3. V lost 4 bases to trimming and J lost 4 bases; unmatched junction nucleotides: 5. In germline, CDR1 is SGHNT, CDR2 YYREEE (reference sequence). CDR3 DNA: TGTGCCAGCAGCCGGGGACAGAAGTACGAGCAGTACTTC. This codes for CASSRGQKYEQYF. The full variable domain, completed using reference TRBV5-4 and TRBJ2-7, is ETGVTQSPTHLIKTRGQQVTLRCSSQSGHNTVSWYQQALGQGPQFIFQYYREEENGRGNFPPRFSGLQFPNYSSELNVNALELDDSALYLCASSRGQKYEQYFGPGTRLTVT.

The CDR3 protein is CASSQKPFRTGHGYTF. The CDR3 bases are TGCGCCAGCAGCCAAAAGCCGTTCAGGACAGGACATGGCTACACCTTC. The genes are TRBV4-1 and TRBJ1-2, with 7 bases that match TRBD1. The CDR3 is made up of 16 amino acids. Trimming cost V 2 bases and J 6 bases; bases outside gene matches: 12. In germline, CDR1 is MGHRA, CDR2 YSYEKL.

This chain links TRBV9 with TRBJ2-2; D remains unclear. Trimming pared 2 bases from V and 6 bases from J, leaving 14 bases between. This CDR3 has 15 amino acids. Germline V gene lookup returns CDR1 SGDLS and CDR2 YYNGEE. In DNA, the CDR3 is TGTGCCAGCAGCGTTGGTGACCCCTTCGCCGGGGAGCTGTTTTTT. This encodes CASSVGDPFAGELFF.

V usage is TRBV19 and J usage is TRBJ2-1; 12 positions agree with TRBD2. The CDR3 is made up of 16 amino acids. Germline V CDR1 and CDR2: LNHDA, SQIVND (reference sequence). After removal of 0 bases from V and 7 bases from J, the junction contained 4 bases not matched to a gene. This CDR3 is CASSIDGTSGGNEQFF. The CDR3 bases are TGTGCCAGTAGTATAGATGGCACTAGCGGGGGGAATGAGCAGTTCTTC.